The 20 T cell receptor beta chains presented below share a single source sample, sequenced in a study of technical replicates of blood from several donors. Repertoires were generated with immunoSEQ multiplex PCR, while TCRdb's copy carries only in-frame clones and drops some. The table shows some 14,000 clones, with 60% to 80% occurring only once. The sequenced material came from PBMCs. The receptors shown here come from a human donor in good health.

CDR3 protein: CASRREAYNEQFF. DNA for the CDR3: TGTGCCAGCAGGAGGGAGGCCTACAATGAGCAGTTCTTC. The chain combines TRBV6-6 with TRBJ2-1; a possible D gene is TRBD2 (6 bases). CDR3 length equals 13 residues. Looked up from germline, CDR1 is MNHNY and CDR2 is SVGAGI (reference sequence). V shed 6 bases and J shed 2 bases, with 8 bases lying between them.

The chain joins TRBV5-4 to TRBJ2-2; no reliable D call. The germline gives CDR1 SGHNT, CDR2 YYREEE (reference sequence). This CDR3 spans 15 amino acids. V was cut by 0 bases and J by 1 base, with 7 bases left in between. CDR3 in amino acids: CASSLALKNTGELFF. CDR3 DNA: TGTGCCAGCAGCTTGGCACTAAAGAACACCGGGGAGCTGTTTTTT.

The CDR3 DNA reads TGTGCCAGCAGTGTTGGACTAGGGGGCACCGGGGAGCTGTTTTTT. This encodes CASSVGLGGTGELFF. The V call is TRBV6-1, the J call TRBJ2-2; the D gene is possibly TRBD2 (7 bases). The CDR3 sequence is 15 residues long. Trimming pared 4 bases from V and 4 bases from J, leaving 13 bases between. Germline values: CDR1 MNHNS, CDR2 SASEGT.

This clone was found once. The rearrangement joins TRBV5-1 to TRBJ1-1, with 8 bases fitting TRBD1. In germline, CDR1 is SGHRS, CDR2 YFSETQ. There are 15 residues in the CDR3. The V and J ends lost 7 bases and 0 bases, in that order; junction bases with no gene match: 8. For the CDR3, the DNA is TGCGCCAGCTCTCAGGGGGCGAAGTTGAACACTGAAGCTTTCTTT. Translating it yields CASSQGAKLNTEAFF.

This clone has a handful of counts. The chain is built from TRBV5-1 and TRBJ2-5; D uncertain. Germline CDR1 and CDR2: SGHRS and YFSETQ. The CDR3 covers 15 residues. V lost 0 bases and J lost 1, with 10 bases in between. The CDR3 bases are TGCGCCAGCAGCTTGGGTACAGCTTTCCAAGAGACCCAGTACTTC. It encodes CASSLGTAFQETQYF.

The rearrangement joins TRBV5-6 to TRBJ2-7, with TRBD2 matching over 9 bases. V lost 1 base, J lost 6 bases, and 8 bases stayed unmatched. The CDR3 extends over 15 amino acids. The V gene's germline CDR1 is SGHDT and CDR2 YYEEEE. The CDR3 DNA follows: TGTGCCAGCAGCTTGAGTGCCCTAGCGGGGCGCGAGCAGTACTTC. Its protein product is CASSLSALAGREQYF.

The table lists this clone with a count of one. The chain combines TRBV4-1 with TRBJ1-1; possible D gene TRBD1, 6 bases. Deletions cut 3 bases from V and 1 base from J, with 21 bases between. The CDR3 has 18 residues. Germline CDR1 MGHRA, CDR2 YSYEKL. As DNA, the CDR3 is TGCGCCAGCAGCCAGCCACATGGGGGCGCGGCCGGGAACACTGAAGCTTTCTTT. It translates to CASSQPHGGAAGNTEAFF.

With regard to this clone: The junction and the germline gene differ at one end; a read error may be behind it. V is TRBV10-1 and J is TRBJ2-1; D might be TRBD1 (6 bases). The germline gives CDR1 WNHNN, CDR2 SYGVQD (reference sequence). This CDR3 contains 15 residues. The CDR3 spells CASSESRGTYNEQFF. The CDR3 nucleotides read TGCGCCAGCAGTGAGTCGAGGGGGACATACAATGAACAGTTCTTC.

The chain has TRBV27 and TRBJ2-7, with 11 bases that match TRBD2. Germline values: CDR1 MNHEY, CDR2 SMNVEV (reference sequence). CDR3 length equals 17 residues. Trimming took 4 bases from V and 3 from J; bases not matched to a gene: 11. CDR3 coding DNA: TGTGCCAGCAGTTCCCGTTTTAGCGGGAGGGCCAACTACGAGCAGTACTTC. Translated, it gives CASSSRFSGRANYEQYF.

This clone was observed a few times. The rearrangement links TRBV5-8 to TRBJ1-1; D gene uncertain. This CDR3 has 11 amino acids. Germline CDR1 and CDR2: SGHTS and YDEGEE. V lost 6 bases, J lost 5 bases, and 8 bases lay in between. CDR3 DNA sequence: TGTGCCAGCACCGGGTGGACTGAAGCTTTCTTT. It is translated as CASTGWTEAFF.

The rearrangement links TRBV19 to TRBJ1-3; D unresolved. With 6 bases removed from V and 0 bases from J, the gap between germline ends came to 3 bases. This CDR3 region has 12 residues. Per the germline V gene, CDR1 is LNHDA and CDR2 is SQIVND (reference sequence). CDR3 residues: CASSLSGNTIYF. The CDR3 DNA follows: TGTGCCAGTAGCCTCTCTGGAAACACCATATATTTT.

The rearrangement uses TRBV18 and TRBJ1-1, with TRBD1 matching over 9 bases. Losses at the gene ends were 8 bases for V and 4 bases for J; bases not matched to a gene: 8. Germline CDR1 and CDR2: KGHSH and LQKENI. The CDR3 length is 14 residues. The CDR3 DNA sequence: TGTGCCAGCGCTACCGGGACAGGGATCACTGAAGCTTTCTTT. Residues: CASATGTGITEAFF.

This clone was observed a handful of times. The chain couples TRBV6-1 to TRBJ2-3, with unresolved D. The CDR3 covers 15 residues. V shed 3 bases and J shed 4 bases, with 14 bases lying between them. Germline V gene sequence: CDR1 MNHNS, CDR2 SASEGT. The CDR3, as DNA: TGTGCCAGCAGTGAGAGTGGCAGGCTCGCAGATACGCAGTATTTT. Amino acid sequence: CASSESGRLADTQYF.

The chain couples TRBV5-8 to TRBJ1-5; D is perhaps TRBD1 (5 bases). CDR3 length: 15 residues. Trimming stripped 0 bases from V and 7 bases from J, with 14 bases between. Germline-derived CDR1 and CDR2 are SGHTS and YDEGEE. The CDR3: CASSLGQGNGQPQHF. The CDR3 bases are TGTGCCAGCAGCTTGGGGCAGGGCAACGGACAGCCCCAGCATTTT.

The V and J genes are TRBV5-1 and TRBJ1-1, with D maybe TRBD1 (5 bases). The CDR3 covers 15 residues. Germline V gene lookup returns CDR1 SGHRS and CDR2 YFSETQ. Trimming pared 2 bases from V and 3 bases from J, leaving 14 bases between. The CDR3 protein is CASSFGGLEDTEAFF. CDR3 DNA sequence: TGCGCCAGCAGCTTTGGGGGGTTAGAGGACACTGAAGCTTTCTTT.

The chain carries TRBV7-9 and TRBJ2-5, with D possibly being TRBD2 (7 bases). The CDR3 runs to 13 residues. The germline V gene has CDR1 SEHNR and CDR2 FQNEAQ (reference sequence). V dropped 8 bases and J dropped 2 bases, with 12 bases sitting between them. CDR3 region: CASLEGGQETQYF. CDR3 sequence (DNA): TGTGCCAGCCTAGAGGGGGGGCAAGAGACCCAGTACTTC.

As concerns this clone: Other nucleotide sequences in the sample specify the same CDR3. The J gene is TRBJ2-1, the V gene TRBV6-6, with TRBD2 as a possible D gene (5 bases). V was shortened by 0 bases and J by 4 bases, with 7 bases between the two germline ends. The CDR3 spans 14 residues. Per germline, CDR1 MNHNY and CDR2 SVGAGI (reference sequence). The DNA for the CDR3 is TGTGCCAGCAGTTACTCGTCGGGGTACAATGAGCAGTTCTTC. Translation gives CASSYSSGYNEQFF.

The V call is TRBV4-1, the J call TRBJ1-1; the D is unclear. CDR3 length: 14 amino acids. Germline V gene sequence: CDR1 MGHRA, CDR2 YSYEKL. V lost 4 bases, J lost 4 bases, and 13 bases lay in between. The CDR3 is CASSPHREITEAFF. For the CDR3, the DNA is TGCGCCAGCAGCCCCCACCGTGAGATCACTGAAGCTTTCTTT.

The chain joins TRBV7-7 to TRBJ1-4; D is possibly TRBD1 (6 bases). The CDR3 is 15 residues long. The V end lost 5 bases, the J end lost 5 bases, and 15 bases lay between the germline ends. The germline V gene has CDR1 SSHAT and CDR2 FNYEAQ (reference sequence). This CDR3 reads CASSQQQGANEKLFF. The CDR3 DNA follows: TGTGCCAGCAGCCAACAACAGGGTGCCAATGAAAAACTGTTTTTT.

The CDR3 DNA follows: TGTGCCAGCCGGTCTTACTACAATGAGCAGTTCTTC. Translation gives CASRSYYNEQFF. This chain joins TRBV7-8 and TRBJ2-1; D remains unclear. This CDR3 contains 12 residues. Germline CDR1 is SGHVS and CDR2 is FQNEAQ. Trimming took 8 bases from V and 3 from J, leaving 8 bases between them.